This passage covers 30 T cell receptor beta chains from one sample sequenced in a study of T cell repertoires and leukemia-associated antigens. For these receptors, no antigen is known. TCRdb re-analysed the 5' RACE reads in MiXCR, keeping a single row per CDR3 protein. The sample has over 10,000 distinct CDR3 sequences, roughly 41% seen once. The sample comprised CD3+ T cells sorted from blood and cultured. The receptors shown here come from a female donor in good health.

This clonotype has a count of ten or more. Since a much larger clone is just one base distant, this may be a read error. The chain couples TRBV4-2 to TRBJ2-2; D remains ambiguous. Germline CDR1 reads LGHNA; CDR2 reads YNFKEQ. The CDR3 is 17 residues long. Trimming removed 0 bases at V and 2 bases at J, with 13 bases between. The CDR3 spells CASSQEGPFCNTGELFF. In DNA form, the CDR3 reads TGTGCCAGCAGCCAAGAAGGTCCGTTCTGCAACACCGGGGAGCTGTTTTTT.

The chain combines TRBV29-1 with TRBJ2-1, with 11 bases lining up with TRBD2. Unmatched junction bases numbered 4, after V lost 4 bases and J lost 8 bases. Germline CDR1 SQVTM, CDR2 ANQGSEA. The CDR3 spans 13 residues. CDR3 nucleotide sequence: TGCAGCGTTGTAGCGGGAGGGCCGCATGAGCAGTTCTTC. It specifies CSVVAGGPHEQFF.

The rearrangement joins TRBV25-1 to TRBJ2-1; TRBD2 aligns across 8 bases. The CDR3 has 15 amino acids. J lost 6 bases, V lost 5 bases, and 9 bases had no gene match. CDR1 is MGHDK and CDR2 is SYGVNS in the germline V gene. The CDR3 is CASSSYSGTINEQFF. CDR3 nucleotides: TGTGCCAGCAGTAGTTATAGCGGGACAATCAATGAGCAGTTCTTC.

This clonotype showed up many times. The chain joins TRBV18 to TRBJ2-1; 14 bases agree with TRBD2. The CDR3 runs 18 residues. V trimming: 3 bases; J trimming: 16 bases; junction bases outside the gene matches: 20. Germline-derived CDR1 and CDR2 are KGHSH and LQKENI. The CDR3: CASSPGRRQGLAGEREFF. In DNA form, the CDR3 reads TGTGCCAGCTCACCCGGCCGCCGGCAGGGACTAGCGGGAGAAAGGGAATTCTTC.

This clonotype was seen repeatedly, ten times or more. This rearrangement joins TRBV7-2 to TRBJ2-3; a weak D match, TRBD2 (6 bases). Germline values: CDR1 SGHTA, CDR2 FQGNSA. With 4 bases removed from V and 0 bases from J, the gap between germline ends came to 11 bases. The CDR3 totals 15 residues. CDR3 sequence (DNA): TGTGCCAGCAGCTACCGGACTACAAGCACAGATACGCAGTATTTT. Protein: CASSYRTTSTDTQYF.

This rearrangement joins TRBV12-3 or TRBV12-4 to TRBJ2-1, with D possibly matching TRBD1 (6 bases). Trimming took 5 bases from V and 3 from J, leaving 14 bases between them. This CDR3 region has 15 residues. The CDR3 region is CASSTLLDSYNEQFF. The CDR3 DNA follows: TGTGCCAGCAGTACCCTCCTGGACAGCTACAATGAGCAGTTCTTC.

This clonotype was counted between two and nine times. The chain uses TRBV7-9 and TRBJ1-6, with 8 bases identical to TRBD1. V shed 8 bases, J shed 7 bases, and the junction held 13 bases outside the gene matches. CDR1 and CDR2 from the germline V gene are SEHNR and FQNEAQ (reference sequence). This CDR3 comprises 16 residues. CDR3 in amino acids: CASQIRTGSGNSPLHF. The CDR3 region has the DNA TGTGCCAGCCAAATCCGGACAGGGTCGGGGAATTCACCCCTCCACTTT. The variable domain in full, with the rest retrieved from reference TRBV7-9 and TRBJ1-6, is DTGVSQNPRHKITKRGQNVTFRCDPISEHNRLYWYRQTLGQGPEFLTYFQNEAQLEKSRLLSDRFSAERPKGSFSTLEIQRTEQGDSAMYLCASQIRTGSGNSPLHFGNGTRLTVT.

This clonotype is medium-sized (0.01 to 0.1%) within its sample. The genes are TRBV12-3 or TRBV12-4 and TRBJ1-1; TRBD1 matches at 9 bases. V dropped 6 bases and J dropped 4; count of bases not matched to a gene: 6. This CDR3 has 14 residues. Here the CDR3 reads CASSIQGARTEAFF. In DNA, the CDR3 is TGTGCCAGCAGCATACAGGGGGCGCGCACTGAAGCTTTCTTT.

The rearrangement links TRBV7-9 to TRBJ1-1; D gene unclear. This CDR3 comprises 11 residues. Between the trimmed V and J ends, which lost 2 bases and 6 bases, there was a span of 4 bases. Germline V gives CDR1 SEHNR, CDR2 FQNEAQ (reference sequence). CDR3 in amino acids: CASSLSAEAFF. CDR3 nucleotide sequence: TGTGCCAGCAGCTTATCGGCTGAAGCTTTCTTT.

This clonotype has ten or more counts. The chain joins TRBV5-1 to TRBJ1-2; a weak D match, TRBD1 (5 bases). V gave up 4 bases and J gave up 8 bases, with 18 bases separating them. CDR1 and CDR2 (germline): SGHRS, YFSETQ. The CDR3 sequence is 14 residues long. DNA for the CDR3: TGCGCCAGCAGCCCGCCCGGGGGATCGGGGGGCTACACCTTC. Its translation: CASSPPGGSGGYTF.

Here the CDR3 reads CASSSRTPNQPQHF. The CDR3 DNA sequence: TGTGCCAGCAGTTCCCGGACCCCAAATCAGCCCCAGCATTTT. The chain is built from TRBV27 and TRBJ1-5; D uncertain. This CDR3 spans 14 amino acids. The germline gives CDR1 MNHEY, CDR2 SMNVEV (reference sequence). Deletions cut 4 bases from V and 4 bases from J, with 11 bases between.

By sample share, this clonotype is medium-sized. This chain uses TRBV20-1 with TRBJ2-5; D is uncertain. The CDR3 runs 13 residues. V gave up 5 bases and J gave up 2 bases, with 12 bases separating them. The germline gives CDR1 DFQATT, CDR2 SNEGSKA (reference sequence). The CDR3 loop is CSAGYEAQETQYF. CDR3 coding DNA: TGCAGTGCTGGTTACGAGGCACAAGAGACCCAGTACTTC.

This chain joins TRBV13 and TRBJ2-7; 12 bases are a match to TRBD2. The CDR3 covers 16 residues. V lost 5 bases, J lost 7 bases, and 12 bases stayed unmatched. Germline V gene lookup returns CDR1 PRHDT and CDR2 FYEKMQ (reference sequence). The CDR3: CASSKTSGSSTGEQYF. Here the CDR3 DNA reads TGTGCCAGCAGCAAGACTAGCGGGAGTTCCACAGGGGAGCAGTACTTC.

The genes are TRBV7-9 and TRBJ1-2; a possible D gene is TRBD1 (5 bases). Germline V gene data show CDR1 as SEHNR and CDR2 as FQNEAQ (reference sequence). With 1 base removed from V and 7 bases from J, the gap between germline ends came to 19 bases. The CDR3 runs to 16 residues. The CDR3 protein is CASSLEPLLLRGGYTF. DNA of the CDR3: TGTGCCAGCAGCTTAGAGCCCCTTTTACTTAGGGGTGGCTACACCTTC.

The V call is TRBV20-1, the J call TRBJ1-5; D might be TRBD1 (6 bases). The V end lost 6 bases, the J end lost 2 bases, and 14 bases lay between the germline ends. The CDR3 length is 14 residues. Germline lookup yields CDR1 DFQATT and CDR2 SNEGSKA (reference sequence). CDR3 region: CSAKSGVRNQPQHF. The CDR3 DNA is TGCAGTGCAAAATCAGGGGTACGCAATCAGCCCCAGCATTTT.

This clonotype was seen only a few times. The V and J genes are TRBV29-1 and TRBJ2-1; D may be TRBD1 or TRBD2 (6 bases each). V lost 4 bases and J 7 bases, leaving 17 bases between the germline ends. The CDR3 is made up of 14 amino acids. Germline CDR1 and CDR2: SQVTM and ANQGSEA. The CDR3 region is CSVGGADGTNEQFF. CDR3 DNA: TGCAGCGTTGGGGGGGCCGATGGAACGAATGAGCAGTTCTTC.

This clonotype was seen more than once but under ten times. The chain has TRBV9 and TRBJ1-2; 7 nucleotides agree with TRBD1. V shed 4 bases and J 0 bases; nucleotides not matched to a gene: 6. This CDR3 spans 15 amino acids. The germline V gene has CDR1 SGDLS and CDR2 YYNGEE. The CDR3 reads CASSRDSRSNYGYTF. CDR3 DNA: TGTGCCAGCAGCCGGGACAGTCGATCTAACTATGGCTACACCTTC.

The chain uses TRBV20-1 and TRBJ1-2; TRBD1 might be the D (6 bases). This CDR3 spans 12 amino acids. V shed 5 bases and J shed 3 bases, with 10 bases lying between them. Per the germline V gene, CDR1 is DFQATT and CDR2 is SNEGSKA (reference sequence). The CDR3 here is CSAGRGDYGYTF. The CDR3 DNA reads TGCAGTGCTGGTAGGGGGGACTATGGCTACACCTTC.

The chain joins TRBV11-2 to TRBJ1-1; D perhaps matches TRBD1 (5 bases). Germline V lookup: CDR1 SGHAT, CDR2 FQNNGV. CDR3 length: 16 amino acids. Trimming left V 4 bases short and J 1 base short, with 16 bases between. DNA of the CDR3: TGTGCCAGCAGCTCCCTCGGGGCAGGGCCGAACACTGAAGCTTTCTTT. Translation: CASSSLGAGPNTEAFF.

In its sample, this clonotype is medium-sized. The chain joins TRBV24-1 to TRBJ2-1; perhaps TRBD2 as D (6 bases). Trimming removed 4 bases from V and 6 bases from J, with 18 bases in between. The CDR3 consists of 16 residues. CDR1 is KGHDR and CDR2 is SFDVKD in the germline V gene. In nucleotides, the CDR3 is TGTGCCACCAGTGACCCTGGAGGAGGGGTCATCAATGAGCAGTTCTTC. This encodes CATSDPGGGVINEQFF.

V usage is TRBV7-2 and J usage is TRBJ2-3; possible D gene TRBD2, 6 bases. The CDR3 loop spans 15 amino acids. V lost 1 base and J 0 bases, leaving 8 bases between the germline ends. CDR1 and CDR2 (germline): SGHTA, FQGNSA. The CDR3 DNA sequence: TGTGCCAGCAGCTTAGGGGGGAGGAGCACAGATACGCAGTATTTT. Amino acid sequence: CASSLGGRSTDTQYF.

Comment on this clonotype: It is likely a read error, because the conserved phenylalanine at the end of the CDR3 is missing. CDR3 amino acids: CASRSGGRISTDTQYI. CDR3 DNA: TGTGCCAGCAGATCTGGCGGGAGGATTAGCACAGATACGCAGTATATT. The J gene is TRBJ2-3, the V gene TRBV6-2 or TRBV6-3, with 8 nucleotides matching TRBD2. CDR1 and CDR2 from the germline V gene are MNHEY and SVGEGT. The length of the CDR3 is 16 residues. V was clipped by 6 bases and J by 0 bases; unmatched bases: 8.

Many counts were recorded for this clonotype. The chain is built from TRBV6-5 and TRBJ2-3; the match to TRBD1 covers 9 bases. CDR1 is MNHEY and CDR2 is SVGAGI in the germline V gene. Trimming took 2 bases from V and 2 from J; bases not matched to a gene: 5. CDR3 length: 16 amino acids. The CDR3 spells CASSYGTGITTDTQYF. In DNA form, the CDR3 reads TGTGCCAGCAGTTACGGGACAGGGATAACCACAGATACGCAGTATTTT.

This clonotype is medium-sized (0.01 to 0.1%) in the sample. The gene calls are TRBV18 and TRBJ2-7; D possibly corresponds to TRBD1 (5 bases). CDR3 length: 14 residues. Between the trimmed V and J ends, which lost 2 bases and 1 base, there was a span of 9 bases. Germline loops: CDR1 KGHSH, CDR2 LQKENI. The CDR3 sequence is CASSPDSTSYEQYF. CDR3 bases: TGTGCCAGCTCACCAGACAGTACTTCCTACGAGCAGTACTTC.

This clonotype was recorded a few times. One end of the junction does not line up with germline, which may come from a read error. The gene calls are TRBV4-1 and TRBJ1-6; 7 nucleotides align to TRBD1. This CDR3 spans 17 amino acids. Germline loops: CDR1 MGHRA, CDR2 YSYEKL. CDR3 DNA sequence: TGCGCCAGCAGCCAAGAAGGGACAGTGAACTATAATTCGCCCCTCCACTTT. Amino acids: CASSQEGTVNYNSPLHF.

This clonotype was seen ten or more times. The chain couples TRBV12-3 or TRBV12-4 to TRBJ2-1; TRBD1 matches 7 bases. This CDR3 is built from 15 residues. After removal of 7 bases from V and 4 bases from J, the junction contained 10 bases not matched to a gene. The CDR3 nucleotides read TGTGCCAGCAAGGACAGGCTGGGGATTTACAATGAGCAGTTCTTC. Protein: CASKDRLGIYNEQFF.

This chain connects TRBV5-1 to TRBJ2-2; the match to TRBD2 covers 8 bases. With V trimmed by 1 base and J by 4 bases, 6 bases remained unmatched. Looked up from germline, CDR1 is SGHRS and CDR2 is YFSETQ. The length of the CDR3 is 16 residues. The CDR3 reads CASSLKLADFTGELFF. DNA for the CDR3: TGCGCCAGCAGCTTGAAACTAGCGGATTTCACCGGGGAGCTGTTTTTT.

This clonotype was seen only a few times. The chain uses TRBV29-1 and TRBJ1-1; possible D gene TRBD1, 5 bases. The CDR3 is made up of 14 amino acids. The V gene's germline CDR1 is SQVTM and CDR2 ANQGSEA. V lost 5 bases and J lost 4, with 17 bases in between. This chain's CDR3 is CSVTRDSPSTEAFF. As DNA, the CDR3 is TGCAGCGTTACTAGGGACTCCCCTAGCACTGAAGCTTTCTTT.

In this sample, this clonotype is medium-sized. The CDR3 spells CASSVEGTYNEQFF. CDR3 nucleotide sequence: TGTGCCAGCAGCGTAGAAGGAACCTACAATGAGCAGTTCTTC. This sequence joins TRBV9 and TRBJ2-1; no firm D call. The germline V gene has CDR1 SGDLS and CDR2 YYNGEE. The CDR3 loop spans 14 amino acids. The ends were cut back, 0 bases at V and 2 bases at J, with 6 bases in the middle.

This sequence joins TRBV15 and TRBJ1-4; TRBD1 matches 7 bases. The J segment lost 8 bases and the V segment lost 5 bases, leaving 11 bases of the junction unmatched. The CDR3 has 15 amino acids. Germline lookup yields CDR1 LNHNV and CDR2 YYDKDF (reference sequence). The CDR3 protein is CATSGRQGLEEKLFF. CDR3 nucleotides: TGTGCCACCAGCGGAAGACAGGGATTAGAGGAAAAACTGTTTTTT.